One sample yielded the 12 T cell receptor beta chains listed below, sequenced in a study of blood T cells in healthy people across ages. A J-beta primer mix and a sample-barcoded 5' primer were used in a second PCR of about 7 to 12 cycles. TCRdb reprocessed the 5' RACE reads via MiXCR and lists one record per CDR3 protein. The data hold hundreds of thousands of distinct CDR3 sequences, with approximately 25% observed a single time. These same records also appear under a second study, on T cells of mothers and their children.

What was sequenced was blood. The receptors were sampled from a boy aged 5-17 years in good health.

The DNA for the CDR3 is TGTGCCAGCAGCCAAGGGGGACTTGAGGGCAAAAACATTCAGTACTTC. This gives the protein CASSQGGLEGKNIQYF. J is TRBJ2-4 and V is TRBV4-2, with D perhaps TRBD2 (6 bases). The CDR3 spans 16 residues. The ends were cut back, 1 base at V and 3 bases at J, with 13 bases in the middle. Germline V gene lookup returns CDR1 LGHNA and CDR2 YNFKEQ.

The chain carries TRBV18 and TRBJ2-7; TRBD1 might be the D (6 bases). The V gene lost 3 bases and the J gene lost 7 bases, with 13 bases spanning the gap. CDR3 length equals 13 residues. Germline values: CDR1 KGHSH, CDR2 LQKENI. This chain's CDR3 is CASSPIWGPEQYF. The CDR3, as DNA: TGTGCCAGCTCACCCATCTGGGGGCCTGAGCAGTACTTC.

In this sample, this clonotype turned up many times. V is TRBV12-3 or TRBV12-4 and J is TRBJ2-7, with a tentative D call TRBD1 (6 bases). V lost 3 bases and J 5 bases, leaving 14 bases between the germline ends. The CDR3 is 14 residues long. The CDR3 coding sequence is TGTGCCAGCAGTTTTGGCAGGGGTGCCGACGAGCAGTACTTC. Amino acids: CASSFGRGADEQYF.

This clonotype was counted between two and nine times. The chain combines TRBV7-9 with TRBJ2-7; D unclear. This CDR3 has 14 amino acids. The V and J ends lost 2 bases and 4 bases respectively, with 12 bases between them. Germline CDR1 and CDR2: SEHNR and FQNEAQ (reference sequence). The CDR3 spells CASSLNGYQYEQYF. The CDR3 DNA sequence: TGTGCCAGCAGCTTAAATGGGTATCAATACGAGCAGTACTTC.

This clonotype was detected a few times. The chain joins TRBV20-1 to TRBJ1-4, with TRBD1 as a possible D gene (6 bases). Germline V lookup: CDR1 DFQATT, CDR2 SNEGSKA (reference sequence). Deletions cut 0 bases from V and 7 bases from J, with 12 bases between. The CDR3 sequence is 14 residues long. The CDR3 spells CSARDWGGGEKLFF. The CDR3 DNA sequence: TGCAGTGCTAGAGATTGGGGGGGCGGTGAAAAACTGTTTTTT.

The sample holds a few counts of this clonotype. The chain carries TRBV14 and TRBJ2-7; D might be TRBD1 or TRBD2, each matching 6 bases. Germline V CDR1 and CDR2: SGHDN, FVKESK. Trimming took 4 bases from V and 0 from J, leaving 16 bases between them. The CDR3 consists of 16 residues. In nucleotides, the CDR3 is TGTGCCAGCAGCCGAACGGGGGACATTTTCTCCTACGAGCAGTACTTC. The encoded protein is CASSRTGDIFSYEQYF.

The genes are TRBV7-8 and TRBJ1-1; tentative D call: TRBD1 (5 bases). Trimming removed 5 bases from V and 5 bases from J, with 15 bases in between. Germline-derived CDR1 and CDR2 are SGHVS and FQNEAQ. CDR3 length: 14 amino acids. CDR3 in DNA: TGTGCCAGCAGCGACCTTGGGGCGGGGACTGAAGCTTTCTTT. This translates into CASSDLGAGTEAFF.

The genes are TRBV6-5 and TRBJ2-7; D is possibly TRBD2 (7 bases). Judging by the DNA end, TRBJ2-1 fits better; the J call may be wrong. From germline, CDR1 is MNHEY and CDR2 SVGAGI. There are 18 residues in the CDR3. The CDR3 loop reads CASSYSMQGGGPLNEQFF. The CDR3 nucleotides read TGTGCCAGCAGTTACTCGATGCAAGGCGGGGGCCCCTTGAATGAGCAGTTCTTC.

This clonotype was detected only a few times. This sequence joins TRBV29-1 and TRBJ1-4, with D maybe TRBD1 (6 bases). The CDR3 length is 11 residues. The ends were cut back, 7 bases at V and 7 bases at J, with 10 bases in the middle. The germline CDR1 and CDR2 sequences are SQVTM and ANQGSEA. The CDR3 protein is CSGARGEKLFF. The CDR3 nucleotides read TGCAGCGGGGCCAGGGGTGAAAAACTGTTTTTT.

In its sample, this clonotype was seen a few times. V and J are TRBV10-3 and TRBJ2-5; D not certain. Germline CDR1 ENHRY, CDR2 SYGVKD. This CDR3 has 13 amino acids. With 2 bases removed from V and 5 bases from J, the gap between germline ends came to 9 bases. The DNA for the CDR3 is TGTGCCATCAGTGAGAGGCAGATCGAGACCCAGTACTTC. It translates to CAISERQIETQYF.

This clonotype appeared a few times. The V and J genes are TRBV28 and TRBJ2-1, with D uncertain. The germline V gene has CDR1 MDHEN and CDR2 SYDVKM. The CDR3 totals 14 residues. V was cut by 4 bases and J by 6 bases, with 13 bases left in between. As DNA, the CDR3 is TGTGCCAGCAGTTCACGCGGTTGGGGCAATGAGCAGTTCTTC. Translating it yields CASSSRGWGNEQFF.

The rearrangement links TRBV7-9 to TRBJ1-1; TRBD1 aligns across 7 bases. CDR1 SEHNR and CDR2 FQNEAQ come from the germline V gene (reference sequence). After removal of 4 bases from V and 1 base from J, the junction contained 9 bases not matched to a gene. The length of the CDR3 is 16 residues. The CDR3 DNA sequence: TGTGCCAGCAGCTCCCCCTTAGGGGACAGGAACACTGAAGCTTTCTTT. It translates to CASSSPLGDRNTEAFF.